The 14 T cell receptor beta chains in this list originate from one sample, sequenced in a study of radiation and T cells in renal cell carcinoma (dated by TCRdb to 2019 to 2021). Libraries were constructed by the immunoSEQ multiplex PCR assay. TCRdb mirrors the immuneACCESS table, restricted to in-frame sequences. Some clones are absent from its copies; in checked studies, under half trace to an unresolved V gene, and the reason for the others is unknown. For this sample there are about 130,000 clones; 85% to 90% appear just once. The ten largest make up approximately 6% of the sample. What this sample's time point label stands for: blood 2 weeks post-SBRT. The treatment or condition label of this sample denotes: 15 Gy SBRT to primary tumor, nephrectomy 4 weeks later. The sequencing here drew on blood, taken from a patient whose treatment included radiotherapy and nephrectomy. These receptor sequences come from an older woman with renal cell carcinoma.

The V call is TRBV15, the J call TRBJ2-7; maybe TRBD2 (6 bases). Germline V gene lookup returns CDR1 LNHNV and CDR2 YYDKDF (reference sequence). V was cut by 0 bases and J by 2 bases, with 11 bases left in between. The CDR3 totals 15 residues. CDR3 sequence: CATSRDPGGTYEQYF. The CDR3 DNA follows: TGTGCCACCAGCAGAGACCCAGGAGGGACCTACGAGCAGTACTTC.

The chain carries TRBV6-5 and TRBJ2-3; D tentatively fits TRBD1 or TRBD2 (5 bases each). Trimming removed 2 bases from V and 5 bases from J, with 11 bases in between. CDR3 length: 14 residues. From germline, CDR1 is MNHEY and CDR2 SVGAGI. The CDR3 is CASSYLRGGDTQYF. The DNA for the CDR3 is TGTGCCAGCAGTTACCTTCGGGGCGGAGATACGCAGTATTTT.

The chain couples TRBV29-1 to TRBJ1-1; no definite D call. From germline, CDR1 is SQVTM and CDR2 ANQGSEA. The CDR3 has 12 amino acids. V was trimmed by 0 bases and J by 1 base, leaving 3 bases between them. CDR3 sequence (DNA): TGCAGCGTTGAAGAAGCGAACACTGAAGCTTTCTTT. Protein product: CSVEEANTEAFF.

This rearrangement joins TRBV27 to TRBJ2-5; perhaps TRBD2 as D (6 bases). The CDR3 runs to 14 residues. Germline lookup yields CDR1 MNHEY and CDR2 SMNVEV (reference sequence). Trimming took off 5 bases at V and 5 bases at J, with 15 bases between the two ends. The CDR3 DNA sequence: TGTGCCAGCAGTCCGAGGACTATCCGGGAGACCCAGTACTTC. Translation gives CASSPRTIRETQYF.

V gene TRBV7-2 combines with J gene TRBJ2-7; D remains ambiguous. Germline CDR1 reads SGHTA; CDR2 reads FQGNSA. The V gene lost 1 base and the J gene lost 6 bases, with 4 bases spanning the gap. The CDR3 is 11 residues long. CDR3 in DNA: TGTGCCAGCAGCTTAGAGTTCGAGCAGTACTTC. This gives the protein CASSLEFEQYF.

As regards this clone: Distinct nucleotide sequences in the sample also encode this CDR3. The V gene is TRBV5-1, the J gene TRBJ2-7; 9 nucleotides match TRBD1. V dropped 0 bases and J dropped 4; count of bases not matched to a gene: 2. Per the germline V gene, CDR1 is SGHRS and CDR2 is YFSETQ. The CDR3 is made up of 14 amino acids. The CDR3 is CASSLAGQGYEQYF. In DNA form, the CDR3 reads TGCGCCAGCAGCTTGGCAGGACAGGGGTACGAGCAGTACTTC.

The chain links TRBV30 to TRBJ2-7; 12 bases match TRBD2. Germline CDR1 reads GTSNPN; CDR2 reads SVGIG (reference sequence). The CDR3 length is 15 residues. V lost 0 bases and J lost 2; bases outside the gene matches: 2. The CDR3: CAWSVRTSGAYEQYF. The CDR3 DNA follows: TGTGCCTGGAGTGTAAGGACTAGCGGGGCCTACGAGCAGTACTTC.

The rearrangement joins TRBV21-1 to TRBJ1-6. TRBV21-1 is recorded as a pseudogene. The CDR3 totals 16 residues. As DNA, the CDR3 is TGTGCCAGCAGCCCGGAGGGTAGGGGTTATAATTCACCCCTCCACTTT. Translated: CASSPEGRGYNSPLHF.

About this clone: A junction boundary mismatches the germline segment, possibly from a read error. The chain is built from TRBV7-7 and TRBJ2-4, with D possibly TRBD1 on 5 matching bases. The CDR3 contains 16 residues. Germline CDR1 and CDR2: SSHAT and FNYEAQ (reference sequence). CDR3 sequence: CASSPDSALAKNIQYF. As DNA, the CDR3 is TGTGCTAGCAGCCCTGACAGTGCCCTAGCCAAAAACATTCAGTACTTC.

The genes are TRBV15 and TRBJ2-7; D ambiguous. The CDR3 consists of 16 residues. Per germline, CDR1 LNHNV and CDR2 YYDKDF (reference sequence). V was pared by 0 bases and J by 1 base, with 13 bases between. CDR3 bases: TGTGCCACCAGCAGAGATCGTATATCCTCATCCTACGAGCAGTACTTC. Translating gives CATSRDRISSSYEQYF. The full variable domain, completed using reference TRBV15 and TRBJ2-7, is DAMVIQNPRYQVTQFGKPVTLSCSQTLNHNVMYWYQQKSSQAPKLLFHYYDKDFNNEADTPDNFQSRRPNTSFCFLDIRSPGLGDTAMYLCATSRDRISSSYEQYFGPGTRLTVT.

The chain combines TRBV9 with TRBJ1-1, with D possibly being TRBD1 (5 bases). CDR3 length: 13 residues. V was clipped by 1 base and J by 3 bases, with 7 bases between them. The germline gives CDR1 SGDLS, CDR2 YYNGEE. CDR3 in amino acids: CASSVQGDTEAFF. The DNA for the CDR3 is TGTGCCAGCAGCGTACAGGGCGACACTGAAGCTTTCTTT. The variable domain in full, completed from reference TRBV9 and TRBJ1-1, reads DSGVTQTPKHLITATGQRVTLRCSPRSGDLSVYWYQQSLDQGLQFLIQYYNGEERAKGNILERFSAQQFPDLHSELNLSSLELGDSALYFCASSVQGDTEAFFGQGTRLTVV.

This sequence joins TRBV14 and TRBJ2-3; 8 bases line up with TRBD2. CDR1 SGHDN and CDR2 FVKESK come from the germline V gene. J gave up 2 bases and V 0 bases, and 4 bases lay outside the gene matches. This CDR3 region has 16 residues. CDR3 amino acids: CASSQDQRGTTDTQYF. Here the CDR3 DNA reads TGTGCCAGCAGCCAAGATCAGCGGGGGACCACAGATACGCAGTATTTT.

The chain uses TRBV30 and TRBJ1-1, with 10 bases matching TRBD1. This CDR3 comprises 13 residues. The germline V gene has CDR1 GTSNPN and CDR2 SVGIG (reference sequence). The V segment lost 5 bases and the J segment 2 bases; nucleotides outside the gene matches: 2. DNA for the CDR3: TGTGCCTGGGCGACAGGGGGCAACACTGAAGCTTTCTTT. This gives the protein CAWATGGNTEAFF.

This clone occurred once. The chain carries TRBV7-2 and TRBJ2-7, with unresolved D. The V end lost 5 bases, the J end lost 6 bases, and 20 bases lay between the germline ends. CDR1 is SGHTA and CDR2 is FQGNSA in the germline V gene. The CDR3 runs to 15 residues. The CDR3 DNA sequence: TGTGCCAGCAGCCCGAGAGGATCCCGGTCCGGCGAGCAGTACTTC. Its translation is CASSPRGSRSGEQYF.